This is a list of T cell receptor beta chains from one sample in a study of CD8+CD57+ T cells in acquired aplastic anemia. TCRdb re-analysed the reads in MiXCR, keeping a single row per CDR3 protein. This repertoire shows about 120,000 distinct CDR3 sequences, 50% to 70% found once; its top ten account for under 35%. Sequences were obtained from sorted CD4+, CD8+, or CD8+CD57+ T cells (not recorded which) from PBMCs. These receptors all come from a human donor with aplastic anemia. Both conserved end residues are part of each CDR3. The order of the fields is V gene, clone size, D gene, J gene, CDR3 protein, CDR3 DNA. D genes are given only for firm matches. Part of the rows lack a size; the others show once, few, many or a class for expanded clones.

TRBV7-9	-	-	TRBJ1-5	CASSSARDGNQPQHF	TGTGCCAGCAGCTCGGCACGGGACGGCAATCAGCCCCAGCATTTT
TRBV20-1	-	TRBD1	TRBJ1-1	CSASRARQGSTEAFF	TGCAGTGCTAGTAGGGCGAGACAGGGGAGCACTGAAGCTTTCTTT
TRBV7-9	-	-	TRBJ2-1	CASSLGARNNEQFF	TGTGCCAGCAGCTTAGGGGCGAGAAACAATGAGCAGTTCTTC
TRBV5-8	many	-	TRBJ2-7	CASSVPGRIYEQYF	TGTGCCAGCAGCGTCCCCGGACGGATTTACGAGCAGTACTTC
TRBV24-1	-	TRBD2	TRBJ2-3	CATSDSAGRGGWDTQYF	TGTGCCACCAGTGACTCTGCGGGTCGCGGGGGGTGGGATACGCAGTATTTT
TRBV4-2	-	-	TRBJ2-5	CASSQDKETQYF	TGTGCCAGCAGCCAAGACAAAGAGACCCAGTACTTC
TRBV7-9	-	-	TRBJ1-1	CASSSRERAFF	TGTGCCAGCAGCTCGAGGGAGAGGGCTTTCTTT
TRBV30	many	-	TRBJ1-1	CAWSNRAEAFF	TGTGCCTGGAGTAACCGGGCTGAAGCTTTCTTT
TRBV24-1	-	-	TRBJ1-5	CATSDGTGISNQPQHF	TGTGCCACCAGTGATGGAACAGGGATTAGCAATCAGCCCCAGCATTTT
TRBV14	-	-	TRBJ1-6	CASSLEAGDSLHF	TGTGCCAGCAGCCTCGAGGCGGGTGATAGCCTCCACTTT
TRBV15	-	-	TRBJ1-1	CATSRGTEGTEAFF	TGTGCCACCAGCAGAGGTACCGAGGGGACTGAAGCTTTCTTT
TRBV5-1	few	-	TRBJ2-7	CASTPFPGPYEQYF	TGCGCCAGCACCCCGTTTCCGGGACCCTACGAGCAGTACTTC
TRBV10-3	-	TRBD2	TRBJ2-3	CAISGQKAGGLDTQYF	TGTGCCATCAGTGGGCAAAAAGCGGGGGGGCTAGATACGCAGTATTTT
TRBV12-3/TRBV12-4	many	-	TRBJ1-2	CAIFPREKNDGYTF	TGTGCCATCTTCCCCAGGGAGAAAAACGACGGCTACACCTTC
TRBV9	once	-	TRBJ1-1	CASSVGPTNTEAFF	TGTGCCAGCAGCGTAGGACCCACGAACACTGAAGCTTTCTTT
TRBV29-1	-	TRBD2	TRBJ2-5	CSVGGGGETQYF	TGCAGCGTTGGGGGCGGGGGAGAGACCCAGTACTTC
TRBV29-1	large	-	TRBJ2-5	CSVAGTPSQETQYF	TGCAGCGTAGCCGGGACACCTTCTCAAGAGACCCAGTACTTC